This TCR beta chain emerged from a study of T cell responses to AZD1222 COVID-19 vaccine. Findings and limits, study-wide: Donors were largely white British and mainly female; clonal diversity was possibly underestimated.

Method: immunoSEQ multiplex PCR; TCRdb's copy keeps in-frame clones and lacks some. The sample comprises 100,000 to 110,000 clones, more than 75% of which are singletons, and 3.5% to 4.5% rests with the top ten. Trimming pared 2 bases from V and 3 bases from J, leaving 3 bases between. In germline, CDR1 is SGHRS, CDR2 YFSETQ. The CDR3 sequence is 11 residues long. About this clone itself: The antigen is unknown.

The chain joins TRBV5-1 to TRBJ2-7; no firm D call. The receptor was derived from an adult in good health. Sequenced here: peripheral blood, sampled on day 0 of MenACWY control vaccination. CDR3 coding DNA: TGCGCCAGCAGCTTCGGCTACGAGCAGTACTTC. This codes for CASSFGYEQYF.